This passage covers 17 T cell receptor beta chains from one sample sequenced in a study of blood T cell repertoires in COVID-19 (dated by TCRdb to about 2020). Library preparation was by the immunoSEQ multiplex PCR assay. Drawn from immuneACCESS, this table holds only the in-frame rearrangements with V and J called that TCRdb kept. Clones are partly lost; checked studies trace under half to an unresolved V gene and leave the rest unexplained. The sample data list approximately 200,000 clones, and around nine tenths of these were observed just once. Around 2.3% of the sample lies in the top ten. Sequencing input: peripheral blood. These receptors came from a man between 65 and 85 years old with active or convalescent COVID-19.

Here the CDR3 reads CASSPVTSNQPQHF. DNA of the CDR3: TGTGCCAGCTCACCGGTCACATCCAATCAGCCCCAGCATTTT. The chain recombines TRBV18 with TRBJ1-5; D unclear. The CDR3 runs to 14 residues. The germline V gene encodes CDR1 KGHSH and CDR2 LQKENI. Trimming pared 3 bases from V and 3 bases from J, leaving 9 bases between.

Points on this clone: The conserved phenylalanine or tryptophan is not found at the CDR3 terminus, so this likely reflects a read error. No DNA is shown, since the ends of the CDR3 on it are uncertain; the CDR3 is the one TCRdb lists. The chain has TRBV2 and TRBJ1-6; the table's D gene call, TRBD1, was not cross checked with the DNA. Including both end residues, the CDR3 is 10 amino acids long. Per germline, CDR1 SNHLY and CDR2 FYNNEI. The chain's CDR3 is CASTTFRGPY.

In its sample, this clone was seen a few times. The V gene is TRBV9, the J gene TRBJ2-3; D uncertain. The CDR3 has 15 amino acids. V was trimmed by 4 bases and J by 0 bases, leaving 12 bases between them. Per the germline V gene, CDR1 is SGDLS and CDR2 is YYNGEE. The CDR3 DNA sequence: TGTGCCAGCAGCAAGACACAAACTAGCACAGATACGCAGTATTTT. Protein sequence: CASSKTQTSTDTQYF.

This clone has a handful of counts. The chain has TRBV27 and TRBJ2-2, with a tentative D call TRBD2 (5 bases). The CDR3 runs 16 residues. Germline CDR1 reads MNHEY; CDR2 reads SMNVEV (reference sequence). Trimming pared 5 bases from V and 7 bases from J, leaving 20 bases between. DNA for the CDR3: TGTGCCAGCAGTCTCCGACTATCCACCTTTGGCGGGGAGCTGTTTTTT. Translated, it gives CASSLRLSTFGGELFF.

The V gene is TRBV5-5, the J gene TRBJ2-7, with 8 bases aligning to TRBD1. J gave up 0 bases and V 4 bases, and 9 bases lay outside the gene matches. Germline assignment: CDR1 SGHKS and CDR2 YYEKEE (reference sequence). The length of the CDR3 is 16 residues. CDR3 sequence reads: CASSKGTGGGSYEQYF. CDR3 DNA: TGTGCCAGCAGCAAAGGAACAGGGGGAGGCTCCTACGAGCAGTACTTC.

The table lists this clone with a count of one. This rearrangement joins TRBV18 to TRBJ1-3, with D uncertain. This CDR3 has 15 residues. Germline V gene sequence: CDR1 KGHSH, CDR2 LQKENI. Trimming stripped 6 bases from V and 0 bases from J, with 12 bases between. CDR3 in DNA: TGTGCCAGCTCCCAATCAGTCCTCTCTGGAAACACCATATATTTT. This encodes CASSQSVLSGNTIYF.

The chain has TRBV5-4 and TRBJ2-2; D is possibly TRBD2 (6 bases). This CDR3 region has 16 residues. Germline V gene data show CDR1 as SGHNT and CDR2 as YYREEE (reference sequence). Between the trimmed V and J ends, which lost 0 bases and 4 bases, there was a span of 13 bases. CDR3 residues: CASSLEVRGSTGELFF. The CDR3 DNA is TGTGCCAGCAGCTTGGAGGTGCGGGGCAGCACCGGGGAGCTGTTTTTT.

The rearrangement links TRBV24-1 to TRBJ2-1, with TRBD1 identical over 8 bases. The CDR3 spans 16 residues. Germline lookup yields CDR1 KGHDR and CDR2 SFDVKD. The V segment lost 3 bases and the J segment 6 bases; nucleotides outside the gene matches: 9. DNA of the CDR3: TGTGCCACCAGTGATAGAACAGGGGGTGTGATCAATGAGCAGTTCTTC. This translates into CATSDRTGGVINEQFF.

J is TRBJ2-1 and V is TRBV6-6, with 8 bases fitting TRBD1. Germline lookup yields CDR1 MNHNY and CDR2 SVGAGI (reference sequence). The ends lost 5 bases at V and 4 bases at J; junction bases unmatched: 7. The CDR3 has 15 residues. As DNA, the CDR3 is TGTGCCAGCAGTCCACAGGGGGTCACGTACAATGAGCAGTTCTTC. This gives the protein CASSPQGVTYNEQFF.

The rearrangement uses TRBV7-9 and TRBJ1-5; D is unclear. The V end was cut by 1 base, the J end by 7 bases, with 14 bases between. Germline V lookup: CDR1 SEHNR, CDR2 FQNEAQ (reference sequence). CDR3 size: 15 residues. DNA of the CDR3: TGTGCCAGCAGCTTAGTTCAGGCCTTGTGGCAGCCCCAGCATTTT. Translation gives CASSLVQALWQPQHF. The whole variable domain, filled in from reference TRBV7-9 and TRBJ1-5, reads DTGVSQNPRHKITKRGQNVTFRCDPISEHNRLYWYRQTLGQGPEFLTYFQNEAQLEKSRLLSDRFSAERPKGSFSTLEIQRTEQGDSAMYLCASSLVQALWQPQHFGDGTRLSIL.

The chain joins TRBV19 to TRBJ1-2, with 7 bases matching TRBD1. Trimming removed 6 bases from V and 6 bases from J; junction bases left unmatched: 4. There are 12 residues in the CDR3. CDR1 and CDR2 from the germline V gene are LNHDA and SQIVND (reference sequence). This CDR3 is CASRTQGDGYTF. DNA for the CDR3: TGTGCCAGTAGAACGCAGGGGGATGGCTACACCTTC.

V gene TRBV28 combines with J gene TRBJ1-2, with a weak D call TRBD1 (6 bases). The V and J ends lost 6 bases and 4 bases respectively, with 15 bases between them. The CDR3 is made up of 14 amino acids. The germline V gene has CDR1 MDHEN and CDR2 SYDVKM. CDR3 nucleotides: TGTGCCAGCAGGCCTGCAGGGGATGGCTATGGCTACACCTTC. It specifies CASRPAGDGYGYTF.

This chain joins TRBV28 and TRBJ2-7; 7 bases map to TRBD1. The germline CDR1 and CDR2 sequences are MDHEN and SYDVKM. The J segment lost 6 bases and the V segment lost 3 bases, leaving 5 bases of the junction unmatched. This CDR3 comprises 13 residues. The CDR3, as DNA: TGTGCCAGCAGTTTCACACAGGGGACCGAGCAGTACTTC. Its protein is CASSFTQGTEQYF.

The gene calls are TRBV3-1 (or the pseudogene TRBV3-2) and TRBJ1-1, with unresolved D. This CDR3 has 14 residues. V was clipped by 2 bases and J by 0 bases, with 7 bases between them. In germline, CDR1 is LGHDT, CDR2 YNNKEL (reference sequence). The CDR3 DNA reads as TGTGCCAGCAGCCAATCCCTTTTGAACACTGAAGCTTTCTTT. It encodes CASSQSLLNTEAFF.

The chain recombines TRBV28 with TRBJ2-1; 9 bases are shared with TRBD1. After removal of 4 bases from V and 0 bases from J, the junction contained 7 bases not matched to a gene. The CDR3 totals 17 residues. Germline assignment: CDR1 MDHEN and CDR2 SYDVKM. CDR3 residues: CASSYTKQGASYNEQFF. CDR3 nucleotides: TGTGCCAGCAGTTACACCAAACAGGGGGCCTCCTACAATGAGCAGTTCTTC.

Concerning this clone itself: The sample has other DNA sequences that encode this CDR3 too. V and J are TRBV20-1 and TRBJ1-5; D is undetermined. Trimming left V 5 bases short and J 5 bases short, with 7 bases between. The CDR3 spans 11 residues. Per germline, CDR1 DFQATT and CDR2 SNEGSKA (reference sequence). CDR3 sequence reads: CSAGEDQPQHF. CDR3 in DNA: TGCAGTGCTGGGGAGGATCAGCCCCAGCATTTT.

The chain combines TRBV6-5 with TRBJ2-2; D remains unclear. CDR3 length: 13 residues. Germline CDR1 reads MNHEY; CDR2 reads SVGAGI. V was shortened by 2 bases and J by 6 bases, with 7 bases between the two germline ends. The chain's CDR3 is CASSYAAAGELFF. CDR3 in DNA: TGTGCCAGCAGTTACGCCGCGGCCGGGGAGCTGTTTTTT.